This T cell receptor beta chain was captured by sequencing in a study of shared clonotypes between healthy human individuals (dated by TCRdb to the early 2020s). A note on the overall study: A few men and a couple of women, aged 18 to 49 years, made up the cohort. For each donor, three plates each were used for CD4 naive and CD4 memory, two plates were used for CD8 naive, and one plate was used for CD8 memory. To estimate repertoire size and how much clonotypes are shared between individuals, the study performed deep sequencing of blood TCR repertoires from 4 to 6 healthy adults. To increase sequencing depth and limit assay-specific biases, different laboratories used diverse techniques to prepare libraries and sequence TCR repertoires. Each donor's leukapheresis produced roughly between roughly 0.85 and 10 billion PBMCs. Results and caveats for the whole study, not just this receptor: Because the study included a small number of donors, the genetic and exposure-history diversity represented was limited. Incomplete sequencing was indicated by rarefaction of sorted-subset datasets, despite the large sequencing depth. Sampling was limited to blood, and TCR repertoires in tissue likely differ from TCR repertoires in blood. Compared with non-shared clonotypes, the clonotypes found in all four sorted-subset donors had higher generation probabilities. About 5% of naive CD4, around 3.5% of naive CD8, about 2.5% of memory CD4, and approximately 0.4% of memory CD8 clonotypes were shared across several donors. Based on pairwise subsampling, the degree of clonotype sharing among donors was expected to be affected by sequencing depth. Naive subsets generally had larger estimated clonotype richness than memory subsets did.

The CDR3 measures 11 amino acids from cysteine to phenylalanine. Only the CDR3 portion is preserved as DNA: 33 bases, with reading frame beginning at the first base. A distance of 8 bases separates the germline ends of V and J, which lose 5 bases and 7 bases respectively. Sequences ENHRY (CDR1) and SYGVKD (CDR2) are obtained from the germline V gene. As to this clone: Its antigen remains undetermined. The input lacks base qualities; no much larger clone sits a single base away.

Donors were healthy HIV-negative adults with no recently reported acute infections or vaccinations. Every donor was a Caucasian adult residing in Nashville, Tennessee, USA. CD4+ T cells were enriched by magnetic negative selection, after which naive cells were positively selected on CD45RA and the negative fraction was taken as the memory subset. Blood was collected by leukapheresis, and PBMCs were isolated by Ficoll-Histopaque density gradient centrifugation and then cryopreserved in liquid nitrogen vapor phase. Analytical flow cytometry was used to check the purity and quantity of each magnetically sorted T cell population. Each sorted fraction had its genomic DNA isolated and then quantified by UV absorbance on a Nanodrop 2000c. Using the deep immunoSEQ assay, multiplex PCR amplified TCR CDR3 regions from genomic DNA. Extracted genomic DNA from each cell subset was spread evenly across all wells of several immunoSEQ 96-well plates, with each plate serving as a replicate. For sorted subsets, about 200 ng genomic DNA, equal to 30,000 to 35,000 T cell genomes, was loaded into each replicate PCR. The purified libraries were quantified using a Qubit 3.0 fluorometer, sized with a Bioanalyzer 2100, and then quantified again using the KAPA Library Quantification kit. A separate single-read 150-cycle Illumina NextSeq 550 flow cell was used to sequence each immunoSEQ 96-well plate. As for how the authors treated the data: Because the immunoSEQ output included only junctional sequences and no quality scores, the filtering could not be the same as the filtering used for full-length reads. To assign V/J genes and CDR3, sequences were annotated using PyIR, a Python wrapper for IgBLAST v1.9, with IMGT germline references. Reads with weak V/J assignments (E-value above 1e-6), missing CDR3, stop codons, out-of-frame junctions, or ambiguous translated residues were removed. V3J clonotypes were defined as sequences sharing the same inferred V gene, J gene, and CDR3 amino acid sequence. The percentage overlap between two repertoires was calculated by dividing the number of shared unique clonotypes by the size of the smaller repertoire. Three approaches were used to assess repertoire richness: RTK rarefaction, the Chao1 estimator, and Recon v2.1 estimates of unobserved clonotypes. Generation probabilities were computed with OLGA for all TCRbeta clonotypes obtained by the gDNA method from several donors. Held by TCRdb, this immuneACCESS table contains in-frame sequences only and omits some clones. Under half of the omission traces to an unresolved V gene where checked; the cause of the rest is unknown. The V and J calls and clone size come from that table; D and trimming were worked out from the DNA. The sample profile shows some 2.3 million clones; 93% of them were found once. The top ten hold under 0.45% of the sample.

The receptor chain draws on TRBV10-3 and TRBJ1-1, with the D segment identity uncertain. Sequencing used naive CD4+ T cells from PBMCs. According to the study, the label for this sample's cell subset or site signals: CD45RA+ positively selected. This sequence originates from a man younger than 35 in good health. Some clones in this sample may be carry-over from other donors' samples. The bases read TGTGCCATCAGTAAGGCCAGTGAAGCTTTCTTT. This encodes CAISKASEAFF.